This T cell receptor (beta chain) was identified during a study of Ad26.COV2.S vaccination and SARS-CoV-2 variants (dated by TCRdb to about 2021). Broadly, across the study: Donors in the vaccine arm were drawn from COV1001, a multicentre, randomized, double-blind, placebo-controlled phase I-IIa trial testing Ad26.COV2.S in healthy adults. Ad26.COV2.S was given intramuscularly at 5x10^10 or 1x10^11 viral particles, as a single shot or as two shots 56 days apart. Sequencing of the TCRbeta repertoire served to evaluate the specificity and breadth of SARS-CoV-2-reactive T cell receptors following Ad26.COV2.S vaccination. Investigators remained blinded to trial group allocation during experiments and outcome assessment. A total of roughly 32 samples were included in the TCR-sequenced set, comprising about 20 Ad26.COV2.S vaccine recipients, 5 placebo recipients and 8 SARS-CoV-2 convalescent individuals. Participants in the trial were split at random into five groups of five each, receiving low-dose or high-dose Ad26.COV2.S once or twice, or else placebo on both occasions.

The junction shows trimming of 7 bases on V and 7 bases on J, plus 25 bases between the germline ends. The CDR1 and CDR2 encoded by the germline V gene are SQVTM and ANQGSEA. Including cysteine and phenylalanine, the CDR3 has 15 amino acids. This entry keeps only the CDR3 DNA: 45 bases, framed from base 1. The immunoSEQ Assay was used to sequence TCRbeta CDR3 regions. After extraction, genomic DNA underwent amplification by bias-controlled multiplex PCR, followed by high-throughput sequencing. Turning to the authors' computational methods: To quantify the absolute abundance of every unique TCRbeta CDR3 region, sequences were collapsed and filtered. Usable DNA was measured by amplifying reference genes present in all nucleated cells, and TCRbeta template counts were normalized to that usable DNA to estimate T cell fraction. Repertoire TCRs were annotated as SARS-CoV-2-specific when V gene, CDR3 amino acid sequence and J gene were exactly matched to a known reactive TCR set. MIRA supplied the reference SARS-CoV-2 TCR set, which was filtered for enrichment in COVID-19-positive ImmuneCODE repertoires so that public or cross-reactive TCRs were removed. Based on the MIRA antigens, annotated TCRs were further analysed at the level of specific ORF or position within ORF. Breadth was defined as the number of annotated unique rearrangements divided by the total number of unique productive rearrangements, and depth was defined as the summed frequency of the annotated unique rearrangements. Group comparisons of TCR breadth used two-sided Wilcoxon rank-sum tests. Entries here come from immuneACCESS through TCRdb and include only in-frame sequences with V and J called. Some clones fail to appear in such tables; in the studies checked, an unresolved V gene covers under half of the shortfall, and the cause of the remainder is unknown. The DNA gave D and trimming, while V, J and clone size come from that table. In all, the sample holds 300,000 to 400,000 clones, and about 86% of those were seen once. The ten largest clones represent 1.5% to 2.5% of the sample.

The paper as a whole reports these results and caveats: Non-spike TCR breadth was comparable between vaccine and placebo recipients, consistent with the vaccine containing only spike. Higher spike-specific TCR breadth was observed in Ad26.COV2.S recipients than in placebo recipients (P = 0.0014). The study lacked the statistical power to compare responses across vaccine doses or regimens. Substantial breadth of spike-specific CD8+ and CD4+ T cell responses was reported after vaccination. It was noted by the authors that total T cell responses may have been underestimated by the TCR breadth and depth analyses.

About this clone itself: This receptor's antigen is unknown. Per-base qualities were not stored, and no clone one base away is much larger.

The intended sense of this specimen's treatment or condition label: about 20 received Ad26.COV2.S at low or high dose, single or two shots; roughly five received placebo; per-sample allocation not given. For vaccine and placebo recipients, repertoires were sequenced using samples collected on day 63 after the first injection. Cohort 1b enrolled 25 or so adults aged 18-55 years at a single site in Boston, USA, between 29 July and 7 August 2020. Ad26.COV2.S was a replication-incompetent adenovirus type 26 vector expressing a prefusion-stabilized SARS-CoV-2 spike protein from the original Wuhan strain.

This material consisted of peripheral blood, taken in a trial of Ad26.COV2.S vaccine versus placebo. The receptor's source is a person between 18 and 65 years old who received the Ad26.COV2.S COVID-19 vaccine or a placebo. This receptor chain uses TRBV29-1 and TRBJ1-2, and perhaps TRBD1 as D gene, on 5 matching bases. The DNA is TGCAGCGGTGGGCCCTGGGAGGGGACGGTGGTTGGCTACACCTTC. Translated, it reads CSGGPWEGTVVGYTF.